The 4 T cell receptor beta chains below all came from one sample that was sequenced in a study of immune characterization of retroperitoneal liposarcoma. TCRdb itself ran the PCR reads through MiXCR, one entry per CDR3 protein. The sample lists some 3,100 distinct CDR3 sequences, approximately 39% occurring once. Specimen: tumor tissue. The receptors originated from a male donor with retroperitoneal liposarcoma.

The rearrangement joins TRBV6-8 to TRBJ2-3; 9 nucleotides align to TRBD2. The junction had 7 bases not matched to a gene; V was cut back by 5 bases and J by 4 bases. This CDR3 comprises 15 residues. CDR1 is MNHGY and CDR2 is SAAAGT in the germline V gene. The DNA of the CDR3 is TGTGCCAGCAGTGTTAGCGGGGGTGCGGCAGATACGCAGTATTTT. This codes for CASSVSGGAADTQYF.

This clonotype occurred once. CDR3 sequence: CATTDRVRGSFF. In DNA, the CDR3 is TGTGCCACAACTGACCGGGTCCGGGGCTCGTTCTTC. The chain links TRBV6-5 to TRBJ2-1; D may match TRBD1 or TRBD2 (5 bases each). CDR1 and CDR2 from the germline V gene are MNHEY and SVGAGI. The CDR3 extends over 12 amino acids. V dropped 10 bases and J dropped 15 bases, with 22 bases sitting between them.

This clonotype is termed large. This rearrangement joins TRBV7-2 to TRBJ2-3; possibly TRBD2 for D (6 bases). Germline-derived CDR1 and CDR2 are SGHTA and FQGNSA. Trimming shortened V by 3 bases and J by 8 bases, and 6 bases separated the two germline ends. The CDR3 is 11 residues long. The CDR3 DNA reads as TGTGCCAGCAGCTTGGGAGGTACGCAGTATTTT. Translated, it gives CASSLGGTQYF.

The chain combines TRBV6-4 with TRBJ2-2; 7 nucleotides match TRBD1. CDR1 and CDR2 (germline): MRHNA, SNTAGT. The CDR3 loop spans 15 amino acids. J was trimmed by 4 bases and V by 4 bases; bases with no gene match: 6. The CDR3 loop is CASSVGTAATGELFF. DNA of the CDR3: TGTGCCAGCAGTGTGGGGACAGCCGCCACCGGGGAGCTGTTTTTT.